This T cell receptor (beta chain) was identified in a study of T cells in women clearing cervical HPV infection. For the study at large: Controls' single incident HPV16 infection cleared within 12 months without precancer. Regarding the study as a whole: Repertoire richness, not evenness, was significantly elevated in CIN3+ cases versus controls.

A note on this clone: What it binds is not known. Read sequence stops 3 residues before the CDR3 end, and the germline J gene provides the missing end.

The CDR3 is 16 amino acids. Trimming took 0 bases from V and 2 from J; bases not matched to a gene: 5. Germline CDR1 MNHEY, CDR2 SVGEGT. Profiled with immunoSEQ multiplex PCR; TCRdb holds only in-frame clones, not every one. This table holds roughly 40,000 clones. Sequencing was done on a sample of blood buffy coat. This TCR was sampled from a woman aged 18-69 years with a cervical HPV16 infection that either progressed to CIN3+ or cleared (not recorded which). The chain recombines TRBV6-2 or TRBV6-3 with TRBJ2-3; 7 bases line up with TRBD1. This CDR3 is CASSYSTGAPTDTQYF. The CDR3 DNA, read in part, is TGTGCCAGCAGTTACTCTACAGGGGCCCCCACAGATACG.